This entry describes one T cell receptor beta chain. The antigen is not known. TCR beta VDJ and CDR3 were profiled, and genomic DNA was the template. TCRdb re-called the reads through MiXCR, storing one row per CDR3 protein. The sample carries roughly 280,000 distinct CDR3 sequences, 56% recorded once. This specimen comes from a study of CD8+CD57+ T cells in acquired aplastic anemia. The wider study: The sorted CD4+ and CD8+ cells yielded an average around 3.4 ug of DNA.

The study, taken as a whole, reports: Significance was not reached for CD8+ Simpson's diversity between patients and controls.

CD8+CD57+ cell expansion, shown by flow cytometry, had occurred in the patients selected for sequencing. Every patient was diagnosed with severe acquired aplastic anemia. Blood came from patients not yet given any therapy. The sequence was obtained from a human donor with aplastic anemia. The material sequenced was sorted CD4+, CD8+, or CD8+CD57+ T cells (not recorded which) from PBMCs.

CDR3 amino acids: CASTLSGVEQYF. The CDR3 nucleotides are TGCGCCAGCACCCTCTCGGGGGTCGAGCAGTACTTC. The genes are TRBV5-1 and TRBJ2-7; a possible D gene is TRBD2 (6 bases). From germline, CDR1 is SGHRS and CDR2 YFSETQ. Deletions cut 6 bases from V and 6 bases from J, with 13 bases between. The CDR3 loop spans 12 amino acids.